This T cell receptor (beta chain) was sequenced for a study of blood T cell repertoires in COVID-19. As for the study in general: From T cells, B-cell-depleted T cells, or PBMCs came the material, which was cDNA or gDNA.

Profiling relied on immunoSEQ multiplex PCR, and the TCRdb table lists in-frame clones only, not all of them. The table includes 150,000 to 200,000 clones, 70% to 90% detected once. The length of the CDR3 is 16 residues. Germline V CDR1 and CDR2: SGHVS, FQNEAQ. The ends were cut back, 2 bases at V and 0 bases at J, with 11 bases in the middle. The rearrangement links TRBV7-8 to TRBJ2-1; D call uncertain. Material for sequencing was peripheral blood. This receptor was obtained from a woman aged 70 to 79 with acute or convalescent COVID-19. The CDR3 DNA reads TGTGCCAGCAGCTTACTGCCCCCTAGCTCCTACAATGAGCAGTTCTTC. It yields the protein CASSLLPPSSYNEQFF.